This entry lists 22 T cell receptor beta chains sequenced from one sample in a study of breast tumors, draining lymph nodes, adjacent tissues. TCRdb re-analysed the multiplex PCR reads in MiXCR, keeping a single row per CDR3 protein. The sample yields some 230,000 distinct CDR3 sequences, about 34% seen once. Axillary draining lymph nodes of breast cancer patients supplied the node samples. Sequenced material: axillary lymph node tissue. These receptors originate from a female donor with breast cancer. Some clones in this sample may be carry-over from other donors' samples.

Only a few counts were recorded for this clonotype. One end of the junction varies from germline; a read error may be responsible. The gene calls are TRBV9 and TRBJ2-7; unclear D gene. This CDR3 comprises 15 residues. The V gene's germline CDR1 is SGDLS and CDR2 YYNGEE. For the CDR3, the DNA is TGTGCCAGCAGCCCTTCGTTCAACCGAGATTACGAGCCGTACTTC. Residues: CASSPSFNRDYEPYF.

The V call is TRBV7-9, the J call TRBJ1-1; TRBD1 is a possible D gene (5 bases). This CDR3 contains 14 residues. The germline gives CDR1 SEHNR, CDR2 FQNEAQ (reference sequence). V gave up 4 bases and J gave up 5 bases, with 14 bases separating them. CDR3 loop: CASSSSGRETEAFF. The CDR3, as DNA: TGTGCCAGCAGCTCTTCAGGGAGGGAGACTGAAGCTTTCTTT.

This clonotype was observed at least ten times. The chain's CDR3 is CASSLAGGYGYTF. The CDR3 nucleotides read TGTGCCAGCAGCTTAGCTGGCGGCTATGGCTACACCTTC. The rearrangement uses TRBV7-6 and TRBJ1-2; D is unclear. The CDR3 consists of 13 residues. V was cut by 0 bases and J by 4 bases, with 6 bases left in between. Germline V gives CDR1 SGHVS, CDR2 FNYEAQ.

This clonotype has ten or more counts. The CDR3 DNA is TGTGCCAGCAGAGCTAGCGGCTCCTACGAGCAGTACTTC. It specifies CASRASGSYEQYF. The chain couples TRBV6-1 to TRBJ2-7, with 7 bases identical to TRBD2. CDR1 MNHNS and CDR2 SASEGT come from the germline V gene. Trimming took 6 bases from V and 0 from J; bases not matched to a gene: 2. This CDR3 comprises 13 residues.

This clonotype was seen once. The V gene is TRBV10-3, the J gene TRBJ2-2, with 9 bases matching TRBD1. In germline, CDR1 is ENHRY, CDR2 SYGVKD. The V segment lost 7 bases and the J segment 1 base; nucleotides outside the gene matches: 4. CDR3 length equals 15 residues. Here the CDR3 reads CAIIPGQGNTGELFF. The CDR3 DNA sequence: TGTGCCATCATTCCGGGACAGGGGAACACCGGGGAGCTGTTTTTT.

Concerning this clonotype: A single base separates this from a much larger clone, so it may be a read error. The J gene is TRBJ2-5, the V gene TRBV7-2, with 8 bases matching TRBD1. CDR3 length: 15 amino acids. Per germline, CDR1 SGHTA and CDR2 FQGNSA. The CDR3 reads CASSPGQGTQETQHF. The DNA for the CDR3 is TGTGCCAGCAGCCCCGGACAGGGCACCCAAGAGACCCAGCACTTC.

This rearrangement joins TRBV10-3 to TRBJ2-3, with 10 bases matching TRBD1. This CDR3 region has 16 residues. Trimming removed 3 bases from V and 1 base from J; junction bases left unmatched: 4. Germline V gene data show CDR1 as ENHRY and CDR2 as SYGVKD. CDR3 residues: CAISEAGTGGTDTQYF. DNA for the CDR3: TGTGCCATCAGTGAAGCCGGGACAGGGGGCACAGATACGCAGTATTTT.

The rearrangement links TRBV29-1 to TRBJ1-6, with D unresolved. Germline V gives CDR1 SQVTM, CDR2 ANQGSEA. CDR3 length: 12 residues. V lost 8 bases, J lost 10 bases, and 15 bases lay in between. CDR3 region: CSLNGPESPLHF. The CDR3 nucleotides read TGCAGCTTAAACGGTCCGGAGTCACCCCTCCACTTT. The full variable domain, its missing parts supplied by reference TRBV29-1 and TRBJ1-6, is SAVISQKPSRDICQRGTSLTIQCQVDSQVTMMFWYRQQPGQSLTLIATANQGSEATYESGFVIDKFPISRPNLTFSTLTVSNMSPEDSSIYLCSLNGPESPLHFGNGTRLTVT.

This clonotype was seen a handful of times. The chain carries TRBV29-1 and TRBJ2-7, with D maybe TRBD2 (6 bases). Looked up from germline, CDR1 is SQVTM and CDR2 is ANQGSEA. The CDR3 loop spans 12 amino acids. The V and J ends lost 6 bases and 0 bases respectively, with 9 bases between them. CDR3 protein: CSVRESSYEQYF. The CDR3 DNA sequence: TGCAGCGTCCGGGAGAGCTCCTACGAGCAGTACTTC.

Comments on this clonotype: A much larger clonotype is one base distant, so this may be a read error. The V and J genes are TRBV11-1 and TRBJ1-3; D call uncertain. Trimming removed 4 bases at V and 0 bases at J, with 13 bases between. The CDR3 contains 16 residues. Germline-derived CDR1 and CDR2 are SGHAT and FQDESV (reference sequence). CDR3 in amino acids: CASSSIPPASGNTIYF. CDR3 sequence (DNA): TGTGCCAGCAGCTCTATCCCCCCAGCCTCTGGAAACACCATATATTTT.

As concerns this clonotype: At one boundary the junction diverges from the germline segment, which might be a read error. This chain links TRBV6-4 with TRBJ1-5; D call uncertain. Germline CDR1 reads MRHNA; CDR2 reads SNTAGT. CDR3 size: 14 residues. The CDR3 nucleotides read TGTGCCAGCCGTGAGTCGAACTCGGTCCAGCCCCAGCATTTT. Its translation is CASRESNSVQPQHF.

Worth noting for this clonotype: Possible read error: a much larger clone is one base away. The chain couples TRBV20-1 to TRBJ2-1; 8 bases match TRBD2. Germline CDR1 is DFQATT and CDR2 is SNEGSKA (reference sequence). CDR3 size: 18 residues. J was trimmed by 0 bases and V by 3 bases; bases with no gene match: 13. DNA for the CDR3: TGCAGTGCTAGCCCCACAGTACTAGCGGCGAGCTCCTACAATGAGCAGTTCTTC. This translates into CSASPTVLAASSYNEQFF.

Many counts were recorded for this clonotype. The chain has TRBV24-1 and TRBJ2-5; 7 bases fit TRBD1. Germline assignment: CDR1 KGHDR and CDR2 SFDVKD. With 1 base clipped from V and 5 bases from J, the junction kept 0 bases outside the gene matches. The CDR3 consists of 13 residues. CDR3 sequence (DNA): TGTGCCACCAGTGATTTCAGGGGGGAGACCCAGTACTTC. Encoded protein: CATSDFRGETQYF.

CDR3 DNA: TGTGCCAGCCCCCGAGGGGTTTATAATTCACCCCTCCACTTT. Encoded protein: CASPRGVYNSPLHF. The chain employs TRBV9 and TRBJ1-6; TRBD1 is a possible D gene (5 bases). Deletions cut 7 bases from V and 4 bases from J, with 12 bases between. The CDR3 runs to 14 residues. Germline CDR1 reads SGDLS; CDR2 reads YYNGEE. Complete variable domain (other parts from reference TRBV9 and TRBJ1-6): DSGVTQTPKHLITATGQRVTLRCSPRSGDLSVYWYQQSLDQGLQFLIQYYNGEERAKGNILERFSAQQFPDLHSELNLSSLELGDSALYFCASPRGVYNSPLHFGNGTRLTVT.

This clonotype was counted ten times or more. The chain recombines TRBV29-1 with TRBJ2-3; 8 bases map to TRBD2. This CDR3 has 14 residues. J gave up 5 bases and V 5 bases, and 9 bases lay outside the gene matches. Looked up from germline, CDR1 is SQVTM and CDR2 is ANQGSEA. CDR3 sequence reads: CSVHSGGGLDTQYF. For the CDR3, the DNA is TGCAGCGTTCACAGCGGGGGAGGTTTAGATACGCAGTATTTT.

This clonotype was observed at least ten times. The chain links TRBV6-5 to TRBJ2-7, with 7 bases fitting TRBD2. The CDR3 spans 15 residues. Trimming removed 0 bases from V and 2 bases from J; junction bases left unmatched: 4. Germline V CDR1 and CDR2: MNHEY, SVGAGI. In DNA, the CDR3 is TGTGCCAGCAGTTACTCGGGCGGGAGTCCCTACGAGCAGTACTTC. This codes for CASSYSGGSPYEQYF.

This clonotype was detected many times. This sequence joins TRBV24-1 and TRBJ2-1; 8 positions match TRBD2. Germline V gene sequence: CDR1 KGHDR, CDR2 SFDVKD. The CDR3 length is 14 residues. The trim removed 5 bases at V and 7 bases at J, leaving 6 bases unmatched. The CDR3 sequence: CATSASGSRNEQFF. The CDR3 nucleotides are TGTGCCACCAGTGCGAGCGGGAGTCGGAATGAGCAGTTCTTC.

This clonotype was found many times. The gene calls are TRBV4-1 and TRBJ2-2; tentative D call: TRBD1 (6 bases). The CDR3 consists of 17 residues. Trimming removed 4 bases from V and 0 bases from J, with 15 bases in between. Germline V gives CDR1 MGHRA, CDR2 YSYEKL. The CDR3 DNA sequence: TGCGCCAGCAGCCCTCGCGGACAGCCCTCGAACACCGGGGAGCTGTTTTTT. Translated: CASSPRGQPSNTGELFF.

This clonotype was found many times. The chain uses TRBV6-1 and TRBJ2-7; possibly TRBD2 for D (5 bases). With 0 bases removed from V and 7 bases from J, the gap between germline ends came to 16 bases. Per germline, CDR1 MNHNS and CDR2 SASEGT. This CDR3 has 15 residues. As DNA, the CDR3 is TGTGCCAGCAGTGAAGCCGGACGGGGTGTTTGGGAGCAGTACTTC. This translates into CASSEAGRGVWEQYF.

This clonotype was counted ten times or more. The chain combines TRBV15 with TRBJ2-5; a weak D match, TRBD2 (5 bases). V was cut by 2 bases and J by 4 bases, with 11 bases left in between. CDR1 and CDR2 (germline): LNHNV, YYDKDF (reference sequence). The CDR3 runs 14 residues. The CDR3 nucleotides are TGTGCCACCAGCAGAAGAGCCGCGGGAGAGACCCAGTACTTC. It translates to CATSRRAAGETQYF.

This clonotype was detected many times. This sequence joins TRBV2 and TRBJ2-2; 9 nucleotides align to TRBD2. The CDR3 is 14 amino acids. The V segment lost 8 bases and the J segment 7 bases; nucleotides outside the gene matches: 8. CDR1 is SNHLY, CDR2 FYNNEI, per germline. CDR3 residues: CASSRREGGGELFF. DNA of the CDR3: TGTGCCAGCTCGAGGCGGGAGGGAGGCGGGGAGCTGTTTTTT.

This clonotype was found many times. The chain carries TRBV12-5 and TRBJ2-5; 10 bases agree with TRBD2. The germline V gene encodes CDR1 LGHNT and CDR2 FRNRAP. The CDR3 covers 16 residues. V shed 6 bases and J 0 bases; nucleotides not matched to a gene: 7. The CDR3 DNA sequence: TGTGCTAGTGGGGCGACTAGCGGGTCGTACCAAGAGACCCAGTACTTC. It is translated as CASGATSGSYQETQYF.